This TCR beta chain derives from a study of beta chain features in type 1 diabetes. At the level of the study: Sorted cell examination encompassed approximately 110 million cells across all samples.

Regarding the study as a whole: Equally in patients and controls, shorter templates might have been favored by PCR.

The entirety of the isolated RNA underwent reverse transcription, so expressed TCRB transcripts were sequenced. Clones were sequenced by immunoSEQ multiplex PCR, and TCRdb holds only the in-frame ones, with some missing. The table has about 250,000 clones, about 14% seen once. Points on this clone: Its antigen is still unknown.

The sequencing input was naive CD4+ T cells from blood. The clonotype comes from a woman aged 35 to 49 in good health.

This chain's CDR3 is CASSQAQGVEQYF. The DNA of the CDR3 is TGCGCCAGCAGCCAAGCACAGGGTGTTGAGCAGTACTTC. This chain joins TRBV4-1 and TRBJ2-7; weak D call: TRBD1 (6 bases). Looked up from germline, CDR1 is MGHRA and CDR2 is YSYEKL. Trimming removed 1 base from V and 7 bases from J, with 11 bases in between. This CDR3 is 13 amino acids long.